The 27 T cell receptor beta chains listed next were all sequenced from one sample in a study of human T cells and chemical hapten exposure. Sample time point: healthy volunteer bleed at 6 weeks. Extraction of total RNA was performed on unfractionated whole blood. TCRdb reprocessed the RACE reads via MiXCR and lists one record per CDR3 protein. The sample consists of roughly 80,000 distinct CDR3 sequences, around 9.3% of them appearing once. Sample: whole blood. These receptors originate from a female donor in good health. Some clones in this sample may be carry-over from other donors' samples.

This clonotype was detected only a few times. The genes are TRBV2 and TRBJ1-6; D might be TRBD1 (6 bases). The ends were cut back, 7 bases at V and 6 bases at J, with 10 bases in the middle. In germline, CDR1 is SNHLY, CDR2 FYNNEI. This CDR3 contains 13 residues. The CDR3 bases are TGTGCCAGCAAACAGGGTCTTAATTCACCCCTCCACTTT. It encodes CASKQGLNSPLHF.

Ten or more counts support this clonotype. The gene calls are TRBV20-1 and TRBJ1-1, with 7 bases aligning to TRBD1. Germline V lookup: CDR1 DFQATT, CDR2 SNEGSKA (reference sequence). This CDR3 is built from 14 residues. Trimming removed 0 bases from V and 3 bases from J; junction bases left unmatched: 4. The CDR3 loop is CSARDTGVDTEAFF. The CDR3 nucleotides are TGCAGTGCTAGAGATACAGGGGTGGACACTGAAGCTTTCTTT.

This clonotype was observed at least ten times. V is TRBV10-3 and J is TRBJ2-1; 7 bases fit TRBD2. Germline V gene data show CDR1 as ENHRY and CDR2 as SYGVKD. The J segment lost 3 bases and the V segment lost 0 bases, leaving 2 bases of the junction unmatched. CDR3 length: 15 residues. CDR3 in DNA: TGTGCCATCAGTGAGTCCGGGGAGGGCTACAATGAGCAGTTCTTC. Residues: CAISESGEGYNEQFF.

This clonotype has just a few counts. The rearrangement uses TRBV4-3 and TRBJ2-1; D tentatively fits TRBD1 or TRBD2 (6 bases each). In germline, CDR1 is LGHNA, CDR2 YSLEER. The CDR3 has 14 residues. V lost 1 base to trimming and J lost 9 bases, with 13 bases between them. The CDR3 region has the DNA TGCGCCAGCAGCCAAGGACTAGGGGGAGGTGAGCAGTTCTTC. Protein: CASSQGLGGGEQFF.

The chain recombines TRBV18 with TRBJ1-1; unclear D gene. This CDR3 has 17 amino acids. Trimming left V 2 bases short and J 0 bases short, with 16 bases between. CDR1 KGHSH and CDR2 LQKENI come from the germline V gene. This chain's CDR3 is CASSPAGPGRMNTEAFF. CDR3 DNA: TGTGCCAGCTCACCAGCCGGTCCGGGTCGTATGAACACTGAAGCTTTCTTT.

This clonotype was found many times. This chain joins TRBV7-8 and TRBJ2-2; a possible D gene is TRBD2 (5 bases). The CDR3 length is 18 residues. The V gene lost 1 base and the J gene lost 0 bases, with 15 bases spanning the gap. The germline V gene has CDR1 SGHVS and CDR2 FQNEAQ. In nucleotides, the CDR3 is TGTGCCAGCAGCTTAGTTCTCATCGGGAATTCGAACACCGGGGAGCTGTTTTTT. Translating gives CASSLVLIGNSNTGELFF. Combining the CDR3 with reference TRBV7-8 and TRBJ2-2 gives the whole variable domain GAGVSQSPRYKVAKRGQDVALRCDPISGHVSLFWYQQALGQGPEFLTYFQNEAQLDKSGLPSDRFFAERPEGSVSTLKIQRTQQEDSAVYLCASSLVLIGNSNTGELFFGEGSRLTVL.

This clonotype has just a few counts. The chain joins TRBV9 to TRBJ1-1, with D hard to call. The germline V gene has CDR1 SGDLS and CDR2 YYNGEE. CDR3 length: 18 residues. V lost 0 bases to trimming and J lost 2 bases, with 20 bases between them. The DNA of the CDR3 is TGTGCCAGCAGCGTAGATGCGGGCCACCGTCCAGTCAACACTGAAGCTTTCTTT. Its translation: CASSVDAGHRPVNTEAFF.

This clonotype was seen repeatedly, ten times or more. This CDR3 is CASSPLLAGGRNEQFF. The CDR3 DNA reads as TGTGCCAGCAGCCCCCTCCTAGCGGGGGGGCGGAATGAGCAGTTCTTC. This chain uses TRBV7-2 with TRBJ2-1; 12 bases are a match to TRBD2. Germline values: CDR1 SGHTA, CDR2 FQGNSA. CDR3 length: 16 amino acids. V lost 5 bases and J lost 7; bases outside the gene matches: 9.

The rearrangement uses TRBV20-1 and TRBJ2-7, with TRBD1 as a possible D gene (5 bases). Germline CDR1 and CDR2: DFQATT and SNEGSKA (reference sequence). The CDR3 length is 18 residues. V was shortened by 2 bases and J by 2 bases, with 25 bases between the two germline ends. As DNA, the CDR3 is TGCAGTGCTAGATCACGAATCCGACAGAATTCTTCACCCTACGAGCAGTACTTC. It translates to CSARSRIRQNSSPYEQYF.

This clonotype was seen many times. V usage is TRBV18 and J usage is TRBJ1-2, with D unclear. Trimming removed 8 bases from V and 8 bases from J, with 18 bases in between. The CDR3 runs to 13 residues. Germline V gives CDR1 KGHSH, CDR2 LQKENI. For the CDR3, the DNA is TGTGCCAGCCACCAGTCCTTCCCTCAAGGCTACACCTTC. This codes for CASHQSFPQGYTF.

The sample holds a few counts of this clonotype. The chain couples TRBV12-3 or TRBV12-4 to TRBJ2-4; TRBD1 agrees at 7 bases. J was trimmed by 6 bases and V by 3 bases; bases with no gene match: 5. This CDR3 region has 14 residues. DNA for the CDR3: TGTGCCAGCAGTTTTGTACAGGGGATAAACATTCAGTACTTC. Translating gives CASSFVQGINIQYF.

DNA for the CDR3: TGTGCCAGCAGTGAGCGGGGGGGCCAGGAGACCCAGTACTTC. Encoded protein: CASSERGGQETQYF. The chain employs TRBV6-5 and TRBJ2-5; 10 bases map to TRBD2. The V gene end was trimmed by 5 bases and the J gene end by 5 bases; junction bases not matched to a gene: 5. This CDR3 spans 14 amino acids. The germline V gene encodes CDR1 MNHEY and CDR2 SVGAGI.

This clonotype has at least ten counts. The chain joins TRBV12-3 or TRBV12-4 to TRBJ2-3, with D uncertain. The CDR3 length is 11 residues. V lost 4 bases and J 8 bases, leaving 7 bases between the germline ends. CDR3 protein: CASSSAFTQYF. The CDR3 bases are TGTGCCAGCAGTTCGGCGTTTACGCAGTATTTT.

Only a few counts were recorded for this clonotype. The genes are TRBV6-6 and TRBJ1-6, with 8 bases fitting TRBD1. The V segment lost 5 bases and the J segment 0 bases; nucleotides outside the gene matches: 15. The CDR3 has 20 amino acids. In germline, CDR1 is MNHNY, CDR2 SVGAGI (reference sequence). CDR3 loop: CASSRKSGQAAHSYNSPLHF. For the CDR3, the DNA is TGTGCCAGCAGTCGAAAATCGGGACAGGCTGCTCACTCCTATAATTCACCCCTCCACTTT.

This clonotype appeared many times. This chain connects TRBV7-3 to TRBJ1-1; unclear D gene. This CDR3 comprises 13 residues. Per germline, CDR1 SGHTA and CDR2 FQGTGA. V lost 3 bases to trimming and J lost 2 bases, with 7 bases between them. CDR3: CASSFGPNTEAFF. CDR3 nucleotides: TGTGCCAGCAGCTTTGGCCCCAACACTGAAGCTTTCTTT.

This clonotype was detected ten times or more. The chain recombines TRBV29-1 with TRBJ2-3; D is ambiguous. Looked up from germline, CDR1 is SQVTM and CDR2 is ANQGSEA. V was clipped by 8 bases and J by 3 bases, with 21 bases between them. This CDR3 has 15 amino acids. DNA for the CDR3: TGCAGCACGGAAGAGAGTGGCATTGGTACAGATACGCAGTATTTT. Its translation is CSTEESGIGTDTQYF.

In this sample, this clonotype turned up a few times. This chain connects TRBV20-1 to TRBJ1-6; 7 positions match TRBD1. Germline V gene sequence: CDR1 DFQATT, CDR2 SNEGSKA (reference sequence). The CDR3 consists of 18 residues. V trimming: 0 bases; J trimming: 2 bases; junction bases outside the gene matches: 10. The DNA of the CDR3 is TGCAGTGCTAGAGATACTGACAGGGTTCTGGCCTATAATTCACCCCTCCACTTT. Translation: CSARDTDRVLAYNSPLHF.

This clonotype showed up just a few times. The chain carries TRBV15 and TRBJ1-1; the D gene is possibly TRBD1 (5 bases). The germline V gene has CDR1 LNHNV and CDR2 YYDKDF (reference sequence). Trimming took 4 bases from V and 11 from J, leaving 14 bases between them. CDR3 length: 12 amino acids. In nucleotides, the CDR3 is TGTGCCACCAGCAATTCAGGGATCTGGGCTTTCTTT. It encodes CATSNSGIWAFF. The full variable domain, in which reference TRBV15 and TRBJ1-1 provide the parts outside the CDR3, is DAMVIQNPRYQVTQFGKPVTLSCSQTLNHNVMYWYQQKSSQAPKLLFHYYDKDFNNEADTPDNFQSRRPNTSFCFLDIRSPGLGDTAMYLCATSNSGIWAFFGQGTRLTVV.

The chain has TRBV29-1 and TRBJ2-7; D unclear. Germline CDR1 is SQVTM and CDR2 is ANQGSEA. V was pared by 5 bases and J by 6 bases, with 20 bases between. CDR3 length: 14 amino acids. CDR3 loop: CSVKIYQGWGEQYF. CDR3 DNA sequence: TGCAGCGTTAAGATTTACCAAGGATGGGGCGAGCAGTACTTC.

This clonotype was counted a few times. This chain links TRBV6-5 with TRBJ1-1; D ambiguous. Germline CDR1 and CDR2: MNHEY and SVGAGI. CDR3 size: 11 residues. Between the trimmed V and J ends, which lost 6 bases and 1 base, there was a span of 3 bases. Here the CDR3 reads CASRRNTEAFF. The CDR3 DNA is TGTGCCAGCAGACGGAACACTGAAGCTTTCTTT.

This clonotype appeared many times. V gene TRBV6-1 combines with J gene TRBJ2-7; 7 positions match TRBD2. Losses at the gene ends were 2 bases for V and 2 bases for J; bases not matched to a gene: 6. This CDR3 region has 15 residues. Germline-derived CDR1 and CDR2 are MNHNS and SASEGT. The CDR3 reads CASSESGGATYEQYF. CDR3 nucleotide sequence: TGTGCCAGCAGTGAATCGGGGGGTGCTACCTACGAGCAGTACTTC.

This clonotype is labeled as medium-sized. CDR3 residues: CASSLETYTDTQYF. The CDR3 nucleotides read TGTGCCAGCAGCTTAGAGACCTACACAGATACGCAGTATTTT. This chain joins TRBV7-2 and TRBJ2-3; no firm D call. Germline V gives CDR1 SGHTA, CDR2 FQGNSA. This CDR3 is built from 14 residues. V lost 1 base, J lost 2 bases, and 7 bases lay in between.

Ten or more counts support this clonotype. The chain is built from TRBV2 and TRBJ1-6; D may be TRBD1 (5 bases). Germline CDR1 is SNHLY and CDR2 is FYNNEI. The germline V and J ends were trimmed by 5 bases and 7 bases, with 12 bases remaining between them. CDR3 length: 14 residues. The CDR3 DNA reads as TGTGCCAGCAGTTTGGGGCCCGAAAATTCACCCCTCCACTTT. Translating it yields CASSLGPENSPLHF.

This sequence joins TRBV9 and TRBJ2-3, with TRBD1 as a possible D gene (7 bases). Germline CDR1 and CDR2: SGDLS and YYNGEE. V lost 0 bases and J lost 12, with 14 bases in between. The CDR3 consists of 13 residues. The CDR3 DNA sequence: TGTGCCAGCAGCGTAGGCAGGGGGACTCCCCAGTATTTT. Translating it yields CASSVGRGTPQYF.

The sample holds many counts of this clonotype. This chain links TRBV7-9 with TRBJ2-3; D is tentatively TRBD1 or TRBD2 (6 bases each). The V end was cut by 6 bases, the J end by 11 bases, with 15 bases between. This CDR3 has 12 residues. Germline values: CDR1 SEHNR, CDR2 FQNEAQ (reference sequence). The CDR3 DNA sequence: TGTGCCAGCAGACTAGCTCCGGGACAGCAGTATTTT. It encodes CASRLAPGQQYF.

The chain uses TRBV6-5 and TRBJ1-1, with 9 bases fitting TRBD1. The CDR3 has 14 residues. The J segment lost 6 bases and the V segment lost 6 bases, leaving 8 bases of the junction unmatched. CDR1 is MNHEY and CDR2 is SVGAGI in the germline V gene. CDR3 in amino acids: CASSTGQGASEAFF. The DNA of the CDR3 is TGTGCCAGCAGCACGGGACAGGGAGCGTCTGAAGCTTTCTTT.

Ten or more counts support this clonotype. The CDR3, as DNA: TGCAGCGTTGAACCAGGGGAGGAAGCTTTCTTT. Amino acids: CSVEPGEEAFF. The rearrangement links TRBV29-1 to TRBJ1-1, with a possible D match to TRBD1 (6 bases). CDR3 length: 11 amino acids. V lost 2 bases and J 8 bases, leaving 9 bases between the germline ends. Germline assignment: CDR1 SQVTM and CDR2 ANQGSEA.